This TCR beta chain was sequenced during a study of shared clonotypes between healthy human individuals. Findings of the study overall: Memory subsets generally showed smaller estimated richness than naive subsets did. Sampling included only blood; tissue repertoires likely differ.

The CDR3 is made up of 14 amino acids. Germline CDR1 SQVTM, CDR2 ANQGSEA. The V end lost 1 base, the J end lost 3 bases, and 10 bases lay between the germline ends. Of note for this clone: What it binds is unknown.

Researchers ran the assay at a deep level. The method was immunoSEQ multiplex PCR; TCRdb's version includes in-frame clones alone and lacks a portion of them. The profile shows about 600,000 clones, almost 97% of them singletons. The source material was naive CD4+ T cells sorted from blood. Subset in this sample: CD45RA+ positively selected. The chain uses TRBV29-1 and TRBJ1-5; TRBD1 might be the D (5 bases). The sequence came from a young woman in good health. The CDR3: CSVEGDSINQPQHF. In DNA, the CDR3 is TGCAGCGTTGAAGGAGACAGTATCAATCAGCCCCAGCATTTT.